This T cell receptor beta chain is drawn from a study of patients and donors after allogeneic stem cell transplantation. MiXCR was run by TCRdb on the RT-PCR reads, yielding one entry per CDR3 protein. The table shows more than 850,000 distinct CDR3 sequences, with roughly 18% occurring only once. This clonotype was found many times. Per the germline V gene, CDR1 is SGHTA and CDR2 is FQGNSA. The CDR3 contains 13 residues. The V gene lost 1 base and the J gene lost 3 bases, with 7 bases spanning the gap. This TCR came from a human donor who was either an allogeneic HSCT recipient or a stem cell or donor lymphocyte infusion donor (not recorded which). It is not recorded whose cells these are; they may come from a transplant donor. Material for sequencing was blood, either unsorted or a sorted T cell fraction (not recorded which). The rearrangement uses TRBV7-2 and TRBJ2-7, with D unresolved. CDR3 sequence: CASSLGTLYEQYF. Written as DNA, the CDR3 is TGTGCCAGCAGCTTAGGCACCCTCTACGAGCAGTACTTC.